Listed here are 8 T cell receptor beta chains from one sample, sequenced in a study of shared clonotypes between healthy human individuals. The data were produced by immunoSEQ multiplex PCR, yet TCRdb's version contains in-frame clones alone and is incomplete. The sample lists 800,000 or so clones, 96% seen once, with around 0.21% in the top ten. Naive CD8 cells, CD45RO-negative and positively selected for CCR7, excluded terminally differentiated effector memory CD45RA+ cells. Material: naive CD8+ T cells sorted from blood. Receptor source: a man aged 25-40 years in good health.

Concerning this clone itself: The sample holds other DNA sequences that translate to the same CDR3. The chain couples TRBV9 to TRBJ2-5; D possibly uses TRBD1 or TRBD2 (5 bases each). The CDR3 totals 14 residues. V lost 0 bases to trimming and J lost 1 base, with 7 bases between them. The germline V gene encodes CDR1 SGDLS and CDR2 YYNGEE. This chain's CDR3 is CASSVGGSQETQYF. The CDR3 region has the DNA TGTGCCAGCAGCGTAGGGGGGTCCCAAGAGACCCAGTACTTC.

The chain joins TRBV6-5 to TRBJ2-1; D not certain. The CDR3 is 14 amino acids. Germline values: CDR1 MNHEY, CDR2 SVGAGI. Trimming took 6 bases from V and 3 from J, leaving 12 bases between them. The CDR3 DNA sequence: TGTGCCAGCAGCTCGTATAACGACTACAATGAGCAGTTCTTC. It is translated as CASSSYNDYNEQFF.

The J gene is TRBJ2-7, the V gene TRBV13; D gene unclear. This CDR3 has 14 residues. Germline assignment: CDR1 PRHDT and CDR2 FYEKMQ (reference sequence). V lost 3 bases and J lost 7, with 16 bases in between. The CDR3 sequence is CASSFGAQLMEQYF. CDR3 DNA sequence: TGTGCCAGCAGCTTCGGAGCTCAGCTAATGGAGCAGTACTTC.

The CDR3 here is CVSGPWGTGELFF. CDR3 DNA sequence: TGTGTCTCAGGCCCGTGGGGCACCGGGGAGCTGTTTTTT. The gene calls are TRBV27 and TRBJ2-2; no reliable D call. The CDR3 covers 13 residues. Germline CDR1 MNHEY, CDR2 SMNVEV (reference sequence).

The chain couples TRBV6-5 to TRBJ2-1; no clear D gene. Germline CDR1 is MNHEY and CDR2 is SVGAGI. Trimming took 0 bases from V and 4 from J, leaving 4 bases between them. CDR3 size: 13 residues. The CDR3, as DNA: TGTGCCAGCAGTTACTCGACTTACAATGAGCAGTTCTTC. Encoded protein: CASSYSTYNEQFF.

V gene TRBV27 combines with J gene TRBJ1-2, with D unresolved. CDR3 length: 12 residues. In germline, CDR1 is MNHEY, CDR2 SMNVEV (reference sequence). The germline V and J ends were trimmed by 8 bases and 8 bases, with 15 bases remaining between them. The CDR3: CASWVPMRGYTF. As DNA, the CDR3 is TGTGCCAGCTGGGTCCCGATGCGAGGCTACACCTTC.

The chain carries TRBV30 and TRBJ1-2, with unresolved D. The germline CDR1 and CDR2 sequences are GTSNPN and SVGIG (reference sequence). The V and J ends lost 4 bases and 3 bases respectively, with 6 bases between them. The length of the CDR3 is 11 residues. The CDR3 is CAWTQDYGYTF. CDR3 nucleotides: TGTGCCTGGACGCAGGACTATGGCTACACCTTC.

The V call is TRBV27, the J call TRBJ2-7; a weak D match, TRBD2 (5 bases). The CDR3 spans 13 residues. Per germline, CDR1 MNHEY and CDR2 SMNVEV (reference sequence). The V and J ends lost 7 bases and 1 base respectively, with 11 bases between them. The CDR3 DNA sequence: TGTGCCAGCATGATAGGCGGGTCCTACGAGCAGTACTTC. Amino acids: CASMIGGSYEQYF.